The T cell receptor (beta chain) under discussion was sequenced for a study of T cell responses to AZD1222 COVID-19 vaccine. Findings and caveats of the study: The number of AZD1222 recipients seropositive at baseline was only five or six. At 160-218 and 743-854, vaccine-associated CD4 TCRs were dominant, and they spanned spike. Females made up more of the donors, who were largely white British, and clonal diversity may have come out too low. Reportedly, nearly half of unique spike TCRs recognized epitopes outside B.1.351/B.1.1.7 mutations.

This CDR3 comprises 13 residues. V lost 6 bases to trimming and J lost 7 bases; unmatched junction nucleotides: 6. On this clone: The target antigen is unknown.

Only in-frame clones appear in the TCRdb table, and some are missing; sequencing was by immunoSEQ multiplex PCR. This table has more than 100,000 clones, 88% appearing once. The V gene is TRBV12-3 or TRBV12-4, the J gene TRBJ1-3, with 7 bases matching TRBD1. The sample consisted of peripheral blood, taken on day 0 of AZD1222 vaccination. The sequence derives from an adult in good health. The CDR3 region is CASSPLQGNTIYF. The CDR3 coding sequence is TGTGCCAGCAGCCCCTTACAGGGGAACACCATATATTTT.